This T cell receptor beta chain was captured in a study of shared clonotypes between healthy human individuals. Overall study context: The people who gave samples were a couple of women and a few men aged 18 to 49. Each donor had three CD4 naive, three CD4 memory, two CD8 naive and one CD8 memory plate.

Sequencing was performed with immunoSEQ multiplex PCR; in TCRdb, only in-frame clones are kept and a portion is missing. Of approximately 1,500,000 clones listed, approximately 98% are singletons. Points on this clone: Its antigen is unidentified.

Study-wide results and caveats: Memory subsets generally showed lower estimated richness than naive subsets. Limited genetic and exposure-history diversity came from having few donors.

Sequencing was done on a sample of naive CD4+ T cells sorted from blood. Specified subset: CD45RA+ positively selected. This clonotype was obtained from a man aged 25 to 45 in good health.

CDR3 nucleotide sequence: TGTGCCATCAGTGAGCGACAGTTCGAGCAGTACTTC. This gives the protein CAISERQFEQYF. The chain couples TRBV10-3 to TRBJ2-7; D perhaps matches TRBD1 (5 bases). Germline V lookup: CDR1 ENHRY, CDR2 SYGVKD. Between the trimmed V and J ends, which lost 2 bases and 6 bases, there was a span of 8 bases. This CDR3 contains 12 residues.